This T cell receptor beta chain emerged from a study of beta chain features in type 1 diabetes. Study information: Sorted cells numbering under 110 million were examined across all samples.

The isolated RNA, all of it, was reverse transcribed, so expressed TCRB transcripts were what got sequenced. Assay: immunoSEQ multiplex PCR; the TCRdb copy retains only in-frame clones and omits some. The table has nearly 350,000 clones, 7.5% to 9% seen once; the top ten hold 0.44%. The germline V gene encodes CDR1 MDHEN and CDR2 SYDVKM. The CDR3 is made up of 14 amino acids. V lost 6 bases, J lost 1 base, and 12 bases lay in between. The receptor was derived from a woman between 18 and 29 years old in good health. The chain employs TRBV28 and TRBJ1-1; unclear D gene. Sequencing input: central memory CD4+ T cells from blood. CDR3 region: CASSNYLGNTEAFF. CDR3 nucleotide sequence: TGTGCCAGCAGCAACTACTTGGGGAACACTGAAGCTTTCTTT.